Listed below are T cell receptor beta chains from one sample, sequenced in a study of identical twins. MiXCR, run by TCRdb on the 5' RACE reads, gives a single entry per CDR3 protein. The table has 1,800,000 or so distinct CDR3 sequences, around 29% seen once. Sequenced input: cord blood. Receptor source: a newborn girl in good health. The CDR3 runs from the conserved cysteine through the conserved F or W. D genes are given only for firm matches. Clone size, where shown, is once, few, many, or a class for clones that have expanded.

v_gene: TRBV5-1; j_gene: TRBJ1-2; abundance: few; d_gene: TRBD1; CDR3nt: TGCGCCAGCAGACACGGGACAGGGCCCTATGGCTACACCTTC; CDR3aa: CASRHGTGPYGYTF
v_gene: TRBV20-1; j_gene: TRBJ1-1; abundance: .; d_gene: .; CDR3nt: TGCAGTGCTGGACGGGGGGCAGCTTTCTTT; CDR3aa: CSAGRGAAFF
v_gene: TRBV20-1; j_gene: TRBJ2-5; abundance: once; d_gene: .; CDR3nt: TGCAGTGCTAGTTCAAGCGTAAAAGAGACCCAGTACTTC; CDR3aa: CSASSSVKETQYF
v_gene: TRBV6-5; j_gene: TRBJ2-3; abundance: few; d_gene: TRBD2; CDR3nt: TGTGCCAGCAGTAGGGGGGGGACTAGCGGGAGAGATACGCAGTATTTT; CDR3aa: CASSRGGTSGRDTQYF
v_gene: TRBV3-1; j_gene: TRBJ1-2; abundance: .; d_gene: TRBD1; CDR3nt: TGTGCCAGCAGCCCCAGGGGGAACTGGAATGGCTACACCTTC; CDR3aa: CASSPRGNWNGYTF
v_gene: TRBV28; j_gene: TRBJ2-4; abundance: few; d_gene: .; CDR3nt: TGTGCCAGCAGCCCCGCGGCCATTCAGTACTTC; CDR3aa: CASSPAAIQYF
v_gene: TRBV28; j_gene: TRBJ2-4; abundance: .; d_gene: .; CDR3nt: TGTGCCAGCAGTTTAATGGAGATTGGTGGCATTCAGTACTTC; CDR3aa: CASSLMEIGGIQYF
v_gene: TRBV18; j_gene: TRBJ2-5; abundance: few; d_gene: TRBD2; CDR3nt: TGTGCCAGCTCACTTGTCGGGTCTAGCGGAGAGACCCAGTACTTC; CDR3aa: CASSLVGSSGETQYF
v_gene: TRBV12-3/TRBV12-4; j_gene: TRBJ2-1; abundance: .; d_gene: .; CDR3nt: TGTGCCAGCAGTTTGGTTGAGGGGCGGGGTGAGCAGTTCTTC; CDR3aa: CASSLVEGRGEQFF
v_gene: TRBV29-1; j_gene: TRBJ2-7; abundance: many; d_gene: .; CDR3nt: TGCAGCGCCGGACGGAACTACGAGCAGTACTTC; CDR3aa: CSAGRNYEQYF
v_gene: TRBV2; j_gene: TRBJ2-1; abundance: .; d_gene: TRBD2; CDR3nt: TGTGCCAGCAGTGAAGCGGCCGGACTAGGGTGGAATGAGCAGTTCTTC; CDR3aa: CASSEAAGLGWNEQFF
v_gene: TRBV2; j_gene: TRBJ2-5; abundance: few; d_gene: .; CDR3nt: TGTGCCAGCAGTGAGTCCATCCGCACCCAGTACTTC; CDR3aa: CASSESIRTQYF
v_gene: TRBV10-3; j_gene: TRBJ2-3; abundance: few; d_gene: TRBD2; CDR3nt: TGTGCCATCAGTGAATTAGCGGGGGTTCGGGATACGCAGTATTTT; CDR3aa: CAISELAGVRDTQYF
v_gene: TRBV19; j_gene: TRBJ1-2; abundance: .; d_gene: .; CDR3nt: TGTGCCAGTCGAATAGCCAACTATGGCTACACCTTC; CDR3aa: CASRIANYGYTF
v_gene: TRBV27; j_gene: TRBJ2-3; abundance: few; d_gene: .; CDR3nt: TGTGCCAGCACCCGGAGGGGGGCTGCAGATACGCAGTATTTT; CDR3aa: CASTRRGAADTQYF
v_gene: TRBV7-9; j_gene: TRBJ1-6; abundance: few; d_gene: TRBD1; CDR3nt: TGTGCCAGCAGCCCTACGTTGGACAGGTTCAATTCACCCCTCCACTTT; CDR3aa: CASSPTLDRFNSPLHF
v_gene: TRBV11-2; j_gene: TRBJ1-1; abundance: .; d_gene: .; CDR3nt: TGTGCCAGCAGCTTAGATCATGGGGGGTCCACTGAAGCTTTCTTT; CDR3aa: CASSLDHGGSTEAFF
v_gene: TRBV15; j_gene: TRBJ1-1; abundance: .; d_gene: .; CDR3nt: TGTGCCACCAGCAGAGACCTCATATGGAACACTGAAGCTTTCTTT; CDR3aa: CATSRDLIWNTEAFF
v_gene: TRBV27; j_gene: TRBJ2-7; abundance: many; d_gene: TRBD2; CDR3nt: TGTGCCAGCAGCTTAGGGACTAGCGGGGGCGAGCAGTACTTC; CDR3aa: CASSLGTSGGEQYF
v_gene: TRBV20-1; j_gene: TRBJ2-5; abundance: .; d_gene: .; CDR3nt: TGCAGTGCTACCCCAACCCGCAATGAGCAGTACTTC; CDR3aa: CSATPTRNEQYF
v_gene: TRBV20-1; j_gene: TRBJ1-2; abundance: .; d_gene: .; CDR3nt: TGCAGTGCTAGAAAACTCCTCGGGGGAGAGGGCTACACCTTC; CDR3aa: CSARKLLGGEGYTF
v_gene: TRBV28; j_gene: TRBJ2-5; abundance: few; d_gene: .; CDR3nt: TGTGCCAGCAGTTTGTCACAGGGAGAGGGACAAGAGACCCAGTACTTC; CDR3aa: CASSLSQGEGQETQYF
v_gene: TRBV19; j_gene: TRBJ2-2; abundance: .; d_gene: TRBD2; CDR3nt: TGTGCCAGTAATCGAGCGGGAGGGTTCACCGGGGAGCTGTTTTTT; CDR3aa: CASNRAGGFTGELFF
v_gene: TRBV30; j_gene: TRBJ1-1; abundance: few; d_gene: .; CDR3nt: TGTGCCTGGTCGAACACTGAAGCTTTCTTT; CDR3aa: CAWSNTEAFF
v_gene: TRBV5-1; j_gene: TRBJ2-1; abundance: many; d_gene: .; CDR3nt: TGCGCCAGCAGCCCCCGCCCGGGTGACAATGAGCAGTTCTTC; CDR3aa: CASSPRPGDNEQFF
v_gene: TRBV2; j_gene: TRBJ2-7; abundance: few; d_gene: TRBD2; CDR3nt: TGTGCCAGCAGTGGGGGGCCCGGGAGGGGGTTGCGGTACGAGCAGTACTTC; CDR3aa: CASSGGPGRGLRYEQYF
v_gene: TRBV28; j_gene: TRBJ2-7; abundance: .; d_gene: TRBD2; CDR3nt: TGTGCCAGCAGTTCGACTAGCGGTAACTACGAGCAGTACTTC; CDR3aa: CASSSTSGNYEQYF
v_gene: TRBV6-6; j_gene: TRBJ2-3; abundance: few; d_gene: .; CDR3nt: TGTGCCAGCAGTTACTCTCGGGGGGCCCTCCCAGATACGCAGTATTTT; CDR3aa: CASSYSRGALPDTQYF
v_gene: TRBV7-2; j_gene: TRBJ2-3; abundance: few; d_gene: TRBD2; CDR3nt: TGTGCCAGCAGATCACAAGCGGGGGAATTGGATACGCAGTATTTT; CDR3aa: CASRSQAGELDTQYF
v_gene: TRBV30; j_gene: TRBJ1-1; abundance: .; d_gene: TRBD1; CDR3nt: TGTGCCCGGGACAGGGGCACTGAAGCTTTCTTT; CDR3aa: CARDRGTEAFF
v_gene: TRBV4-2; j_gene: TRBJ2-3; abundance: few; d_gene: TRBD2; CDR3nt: TGTGCCAGCAGCCAAGGAAGGACTAGGAGCACAGATACGCAGTATTTT; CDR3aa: CASSQGRTRSTDTQYF
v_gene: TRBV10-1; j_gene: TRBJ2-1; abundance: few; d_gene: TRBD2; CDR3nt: TGCGCCAGCAGTGAGTCCGGGACTAGCGGGTCCCGCAGGTACAATGAGCAGTTCTTC; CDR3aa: CASSESGTSGSRRYNEQFF
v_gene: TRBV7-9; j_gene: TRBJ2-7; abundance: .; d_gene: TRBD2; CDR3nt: TGTGCCAACAGCCCCGGGACTAGTTACTCCTACGAGCAGTACTTC; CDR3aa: CANSPGTSYSYEQYF
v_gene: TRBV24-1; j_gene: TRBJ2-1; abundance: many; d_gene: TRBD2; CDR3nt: TGTGCCACCAGTGAGTCGGGACTAGCCTCAAATGAGCAGTTCTTC; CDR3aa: CATSESGLASNEQFF
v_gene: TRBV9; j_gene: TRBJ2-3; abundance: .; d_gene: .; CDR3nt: TGTGCCAGCAGCGCCGCTAGACTAAAGACAGATACGCAGTATTTT; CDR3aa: CASSAARLKTDTQYF
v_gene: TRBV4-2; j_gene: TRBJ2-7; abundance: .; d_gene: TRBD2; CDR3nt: TGTGCCAGCAGTACGGGAGGGCACCACGAGCAGTACTTC; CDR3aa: CASSTGGHHEQYF
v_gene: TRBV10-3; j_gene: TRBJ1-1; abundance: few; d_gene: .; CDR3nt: TGTGCCATCAGTGGACAGCACTTGAACACTGAAGCTTTCTTT; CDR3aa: CAISGQHLNTEAFF
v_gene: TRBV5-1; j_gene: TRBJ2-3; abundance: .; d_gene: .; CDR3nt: TGCGCCAGCAGGCCGGGACTCCTCACAGATACGCAGTATTTT; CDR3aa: CASRPGLLTDTQYF
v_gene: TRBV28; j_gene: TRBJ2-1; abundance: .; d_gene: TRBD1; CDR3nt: TGTGCCAGCAGTTTATACCGGACAGGGAGAGCCCCCCCTCACAATGAGCAGTTCTTC; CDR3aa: CASSLYRTGRAPPHNEQFF
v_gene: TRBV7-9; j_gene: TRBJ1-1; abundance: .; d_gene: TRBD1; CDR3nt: TGTGCCAGCAGCAAGGGGGACAGGACTGAAGCTTTCTTT; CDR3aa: CASSKGDRTEAFF
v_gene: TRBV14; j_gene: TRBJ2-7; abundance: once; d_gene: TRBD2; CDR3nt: TGTGCCAGCAGTCGAGCGGGGGGAAAATCCTACGAGCAGTACTTC; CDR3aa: CASSRAGGKSYEQYF
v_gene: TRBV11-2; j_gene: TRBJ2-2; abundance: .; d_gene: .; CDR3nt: TGTGCCAGCAGCTCGGTCCGGGGGACCGGGGAGCTGTTTTTT; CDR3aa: CASSSVRGTGELFF
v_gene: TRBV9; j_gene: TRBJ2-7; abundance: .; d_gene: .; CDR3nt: TGTGCCAGCAGCGTAGTCGGAGCGAGTGAGCAGTACTTC; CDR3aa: CASSVVGASEQYF
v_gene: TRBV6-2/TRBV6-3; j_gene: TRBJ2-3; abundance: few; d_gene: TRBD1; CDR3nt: TGTGCCAGCAGCCCCGGCCCGGGACAGGGGGCATTGTCAGATACGCAGTATTTT; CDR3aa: CASSPGPGQGALSDTQYF
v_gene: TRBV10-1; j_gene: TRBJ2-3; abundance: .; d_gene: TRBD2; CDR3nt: TGCGCCAGCAGTGAGTTTGGGACTAGTGTTCCAGATACGCAGTATTTT; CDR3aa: CASSEFGTSVPDTQYF
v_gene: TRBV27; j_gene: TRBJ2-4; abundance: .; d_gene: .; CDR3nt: TGTGCCAGCAGTTCCCCCCTGCAGATAGCCAAAAACATTCAGTACTTC; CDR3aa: CASSSPLQIAKNIQYF
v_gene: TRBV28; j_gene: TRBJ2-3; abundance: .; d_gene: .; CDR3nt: TGTGCCAGCAGTTCCTCTTCCCCAGATACGCAGTATTTT; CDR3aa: CASSSSSPDTQYF
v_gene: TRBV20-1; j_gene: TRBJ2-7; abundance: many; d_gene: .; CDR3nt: TGCAGTGCTAGAGATGGCTTGGGCTACGAGCAGTACTTC; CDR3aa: CSARDGLGYEQYF
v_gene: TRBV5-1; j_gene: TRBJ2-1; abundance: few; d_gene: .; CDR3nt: TGCGCCAGCAGCTTGGTGCGGGGGCGAAACTACAATGAGCAGTTCTTC; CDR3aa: CASSLVRGRNYNEQFF
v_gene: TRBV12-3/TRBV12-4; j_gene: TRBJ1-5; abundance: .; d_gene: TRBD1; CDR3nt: TGTGCCAGCAGTCCCATCGGGACAGTTCAGCCCCAGCATTTT; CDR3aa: CASSPIGTVQPQHF
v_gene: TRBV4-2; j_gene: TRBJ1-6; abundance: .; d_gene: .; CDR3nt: TGTGCCAGCAGCCAGTCGGGCTATAATTCACCCCTCCACTTT; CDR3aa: CASSQSGYNSPLHF
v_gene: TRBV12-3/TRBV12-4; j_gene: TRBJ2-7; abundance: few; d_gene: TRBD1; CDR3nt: TGTGCCAGCAATCCCGGGACAGGGGGGTTTGGCTACGAGCAGTACTTC; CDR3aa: CASNPGTGGFGYEQYF
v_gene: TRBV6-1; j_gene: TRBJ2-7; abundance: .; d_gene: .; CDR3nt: TGTGCCAGCAGAAGTTCTGTGCTCCACTACGAGCAGTACTTC; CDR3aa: CASRSSVLHYEQYF